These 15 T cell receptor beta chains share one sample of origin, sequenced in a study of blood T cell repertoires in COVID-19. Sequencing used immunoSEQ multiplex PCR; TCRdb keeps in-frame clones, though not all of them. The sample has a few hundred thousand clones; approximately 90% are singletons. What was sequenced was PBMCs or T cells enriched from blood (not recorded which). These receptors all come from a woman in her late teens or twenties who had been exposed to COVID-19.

CDR3 region: CASSQTGATEAFF. In DNA form, the CDR3 reads TGTGCCAGCAGCCAGACAGGGGCCACTGAAGCTTTCTTT. The chain combines TRBV11-2 with TRBJ1-1; 8 bases match TRBD1. CDR3 size: 13 residues. CDR1 is SGHAT and CDR2 is FQNNGV in the germline V gene. V was pared by 5 bases and J by 4 bases, with 3 bases of the junction left unmatched.

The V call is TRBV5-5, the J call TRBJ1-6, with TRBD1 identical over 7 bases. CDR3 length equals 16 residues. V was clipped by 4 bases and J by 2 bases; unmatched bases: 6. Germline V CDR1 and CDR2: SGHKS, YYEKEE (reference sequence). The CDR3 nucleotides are TGTGCCAGCAGCCTCGACAGGGCCACCTATAATTCACCCCTCCACTTT. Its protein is CASSLDRATYNSPLHF.

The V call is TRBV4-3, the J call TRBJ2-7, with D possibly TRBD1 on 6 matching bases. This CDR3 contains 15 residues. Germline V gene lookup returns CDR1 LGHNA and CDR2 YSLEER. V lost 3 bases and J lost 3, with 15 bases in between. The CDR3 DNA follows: TGCGCCAGCAGCCATGCCGCCCAGGGGCACTACGAGCAGTACTTC. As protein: CASSHAAQGHYEQYF.

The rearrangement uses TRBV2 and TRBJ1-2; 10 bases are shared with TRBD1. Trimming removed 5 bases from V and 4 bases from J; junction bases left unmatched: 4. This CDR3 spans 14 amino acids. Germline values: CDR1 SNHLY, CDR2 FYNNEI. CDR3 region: CASSRQGAGYGYTF. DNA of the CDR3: TGTGCCAGCAGTCGACAGGGGGCTGGCTATGGCTACACCTTC.

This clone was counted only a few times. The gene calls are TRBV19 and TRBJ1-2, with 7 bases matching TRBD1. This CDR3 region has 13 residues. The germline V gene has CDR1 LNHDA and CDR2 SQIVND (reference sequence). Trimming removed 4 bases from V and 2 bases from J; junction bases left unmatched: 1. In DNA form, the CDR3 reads TGTGCCAGTAGTAGGGGACAGAACTATGGCTACACCTTC. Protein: CASSRGQNYGYTF.

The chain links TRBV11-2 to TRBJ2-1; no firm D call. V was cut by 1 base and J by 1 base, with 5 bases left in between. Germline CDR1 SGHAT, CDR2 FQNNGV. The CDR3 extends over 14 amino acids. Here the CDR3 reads CASSLGGSYNEQFF. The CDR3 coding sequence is TGTGCCAGCAGCTTAGGCGGATCCTACAATGAGCAGTTCTTC.

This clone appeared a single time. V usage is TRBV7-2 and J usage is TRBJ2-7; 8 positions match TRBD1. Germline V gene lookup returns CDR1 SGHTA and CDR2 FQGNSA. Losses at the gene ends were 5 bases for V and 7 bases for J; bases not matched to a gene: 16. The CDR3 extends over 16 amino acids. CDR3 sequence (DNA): TGTGCCAGCAGCCTTATACTAGGCCAGGGGGCGGGGGAGCAGTACTTC. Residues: CASSLILGQGAGEQYF.

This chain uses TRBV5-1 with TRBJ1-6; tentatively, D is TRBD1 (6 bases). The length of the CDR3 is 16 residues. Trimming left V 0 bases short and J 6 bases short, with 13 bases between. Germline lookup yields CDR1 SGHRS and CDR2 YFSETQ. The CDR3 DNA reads TGCGCCAGCAGCTTGGAGGGTGGACAGATTAATTCACCCCTCCACTTT. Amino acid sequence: CASSLEGGQINSPLHF.

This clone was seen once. CDR3 in amino acids: CASSAGLAGLSSYEQYF. The CDR3 DNA reads as TGTGCCAGCAGTGCGGGACTAGCGGGCCTGAGCTCCTACGAGCAGTACTTC. The V gene is TRBV27, the J gene TRBJ2-7, with 12 bases aligning to TRBD2. The germline gives CDR1 MNHEY, CDR2 SMNVEV (reference sequence). This CDR3 has 17 amino acids. Trimming took 5 bases from V and 0 from J; bases not matched to a gene: 8.

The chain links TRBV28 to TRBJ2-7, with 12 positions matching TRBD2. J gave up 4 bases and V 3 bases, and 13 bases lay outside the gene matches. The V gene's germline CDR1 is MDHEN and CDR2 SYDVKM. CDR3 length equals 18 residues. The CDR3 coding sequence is TGTGCCAGCAGTTTTAGCCTAGCGGGAGGGTCTTTGTGGTACGAGCAGTACTTC. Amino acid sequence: CASSFSLAGGSLWYEQYF. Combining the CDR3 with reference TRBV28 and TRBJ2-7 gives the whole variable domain DVKVTQSSRYLVKRTGEKVFLECVQDMDHENMFWYRQDPGLGLRLIYFSYDVKMKEKGDIPEGYSVSREKKERFSLILESASTNQTSMYLCASSFSLAGGSLWYEQYFGPGTRLTVT.

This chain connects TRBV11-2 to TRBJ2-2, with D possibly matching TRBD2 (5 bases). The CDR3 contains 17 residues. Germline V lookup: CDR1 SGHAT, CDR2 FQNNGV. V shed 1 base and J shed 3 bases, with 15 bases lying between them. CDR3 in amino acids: CASSLAFWEKDTGELFF. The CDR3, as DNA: TGTGCCAGCAGCTTAGCTTTTTGGGAGAAGGACACCGGGGAGCTGTTTTTT.

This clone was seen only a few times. The CDR3 sequence: CASKVGGDHNEQFF. The CDR3 DNA sequence: TGTGCCAGTAAAGTCGGCGGGGACCACAATGAGCAGTTCTTC. This rearrangement joins TRBV19 to TRBJ2-1; D is perhaps TRBD2 (6 bases). Trimming pared 7 bases from V and 5 bases from J, leaving 15 bases between. The germline CDR1 and CDR2 sequences are LNHDA and SQIVND (reference sequence). The CDR3 contains 14 residues.

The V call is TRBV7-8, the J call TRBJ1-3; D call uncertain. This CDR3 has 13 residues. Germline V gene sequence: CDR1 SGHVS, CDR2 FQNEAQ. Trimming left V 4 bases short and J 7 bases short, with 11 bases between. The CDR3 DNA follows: TGTGCCAGCAGCTCTGGGCAGCCCAACACCATATATTTT. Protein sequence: CASSSGQPNTIYF.

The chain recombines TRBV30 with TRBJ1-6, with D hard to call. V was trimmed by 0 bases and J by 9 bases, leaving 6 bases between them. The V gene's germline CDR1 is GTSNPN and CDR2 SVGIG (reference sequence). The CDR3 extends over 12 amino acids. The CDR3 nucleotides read TGTGCCTGGAGTGTTCAACTTTCACCCCTCCACTTT. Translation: CAWSVQLSPLHF.

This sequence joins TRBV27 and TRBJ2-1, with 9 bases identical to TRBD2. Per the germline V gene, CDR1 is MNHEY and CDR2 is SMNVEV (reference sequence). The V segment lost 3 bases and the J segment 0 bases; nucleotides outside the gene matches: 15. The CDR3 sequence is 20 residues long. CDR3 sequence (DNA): TGTGCCAGCAGTTTCACGGGCCGACTAGCGGTAAAAAGCTCCTACAATGAGCAGTTCTTC. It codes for CASSFTGRLAVKSSYNEQFF.